This entry describes one T cell receptor (beta chain). V shed 5 bases and J shed 0 bases, with 17 bases lying between them. CDR3 length: 16 residues. Germline lookup yields CDR1 SEHNR and CDR2 FQNEAQ (reference sequence). Naive CD8 isolation took CD45RO-negative cells positively selected for CCR7 and excluded terminally differentiated effector memory CD45RA+ cells. Data came from immunoSEQ multiplex PCR; TCRdb stores just in-frame clones and leaves some out. The table shows about 2 million clones, with 85% to 95% occurring only once. The data are from a study of shared clonotypes between healthy human individuals.

The sample comprised naive CD8+ T cells sorted from blood. The source of this sequence is a man aged 18 to 29 in good health. The V gene is TRBV7-9, the J gene TRBJ2-7; D is possibly TRBD1 (7 bases). The CDR3 sequence: CASSTRTGLHSYEQYF. As DNA, the CDR3 is TGTGCCAGCAGCACCCGGACAGGACTACACTCCTACGAGCAGTACTTC.